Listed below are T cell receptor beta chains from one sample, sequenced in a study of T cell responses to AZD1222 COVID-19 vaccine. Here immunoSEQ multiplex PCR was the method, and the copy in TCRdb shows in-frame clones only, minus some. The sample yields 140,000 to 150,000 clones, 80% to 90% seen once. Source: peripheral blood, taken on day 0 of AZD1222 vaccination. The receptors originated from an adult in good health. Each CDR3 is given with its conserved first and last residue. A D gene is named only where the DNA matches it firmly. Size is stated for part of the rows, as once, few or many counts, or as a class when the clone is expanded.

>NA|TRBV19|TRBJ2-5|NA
CASSISLGETQYF
TGTGCCAGTAGTATTAGTTTGGGGGAGACCCAGTACTTC
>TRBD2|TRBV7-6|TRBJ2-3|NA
CASSFGLAGGIQSTQYF
TGTGCCAGCAGCTTCGGACTAGCGGGGGGGATACAGAGTACGCAGTATTTT
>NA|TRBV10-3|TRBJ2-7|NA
CAISPDSYEQYF
TGTGCCATCAGTCCTGACAGTTACGAGCAGTACTTC
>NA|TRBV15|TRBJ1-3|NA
CATSREYGEGLGGNTIYF
TGTGCCACCAGCAGAGAGTACGGGGAGGGTCTTGGTGGAAACACCATATATTTT
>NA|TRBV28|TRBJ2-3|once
CASRPPTWTLGPDTQYF
TGTGCCAGCAGGCCCCCGACGTGGACCCTTGGGCCAGATACGCAGTATTTT
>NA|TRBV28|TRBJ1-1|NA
CASTSGQSEAFF
TGTGCCAGCACCTCAGGACAAAGTGAAGCTTTCTTT
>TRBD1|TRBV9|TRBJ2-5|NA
CASSVARGYRETQYF
TGTGCCAGCAGCGTAGCCAGGGGGTACAGGGAGACCCAGTACTTC
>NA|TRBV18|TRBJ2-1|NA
CASSSGHNYNEQFF
TGTGCCAGCTCATCGGGACACAACTACAATGAGCAGTTCTTC
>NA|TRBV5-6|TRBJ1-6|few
CASSFRTNQGQSPLHF
TGTGCCAGCAGCTTTCGTACCAACCAGGGTCAGTCACCCCTCCACTTT
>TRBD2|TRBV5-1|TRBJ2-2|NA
CASSTGLAGGTGELFF
TGCGCCAGCAGCACCGGACTAGCGGGAGGGACCGGGGAGCTGTTTTTT